This T cell receptor beta chain emerged from a study of cytomegalovirus exposure and HLA in healthy donors. Turning to the study itself: Of around 400 genotyped donors, around 86% grouped in the Caucasian-associated ancestry cluster.

Trimming left V 2 bases short and J 3 bases short, with 10 bases between. The CDR3 length is 14 residues. The germline V gene encodes CDR1 SGHAT and CDR2 FQNNGV. Findings of the study overall: A few chains tied to CMV proved CMV antigen-specific in vitro. In a later analysis, productive TCRs from donors in an Asian-associated ancestry cluster reportedly carried fewer N-insertions than the cohort mean.

As concerns this clone: The antigen remains undetermined.

Both 60 Vbeta primers and 13 Jbeta primers went into the PCR. Authors' analysis steps: An analysis that came later counted some 85 million unique TCR beta chains, around 12 million shared. Libraries were prepared by immunoSEQ multiplex PCR; TCRdb keeps only in-frame clonotypes and omits some of them. D and trimming come from the DNA, and the V and J calls and clone size come from that table. The data hold hundreds of thousands of clones, with less than 85% observed a single time. The sample comprised PBMCs. This receptor was obtained from a man younger than 35 in good health and CMV-seronegative. The rearrangement uses TRBV11-2 and TRBJ2-5; maybe TRBD2 (5 bases). CDR3 in amino acids: CASSLSLAKETQYF. The CDR3 bases are TGTGCCAGCAGCTTAAGCCTAGCCAAAGAGACCCAGTACTTC.